These T cell receptor beta chains were read from a single sample in a study of blood T cells in healthy people across ages. TCRdb recomputed calls from the 5' RACE reads with MiXCR, one row per CDR3 protein. The sample has 800,000 to 950,000 distinct CDR3 sequences; 25% to 30% are singletons. These sequences were also reported in another study, on T cells of mothers and their children.

Sequencing used blood. The receptors were sampled from a middle-aged woman in good health. Each CDR3 is given with its conserved first and last residue. Each record gives: D gene, V gene, J gene, clone size, CDR3 protein, CDR3 DNA. D genes are given only for firm matches. A row's size may be missing; if present it is once, few, many or a size class.

D: .
V: TRBV5-1
J: TRBJ1-1
size: few
CDR3: CASSLGAGQFEAFF
DNA: TGCGCCAGCAGCTTGGGTGCGGGGCAATTTGAAGCTTTCTTT

D: .
V: TRBV5-5
J: TRBJ2-5
size: .
CDR3: CTSSLSPGETQYF
DNA: TGTACCAGCAGCTTGAGCCCGGGCGAGACTCAGTACTTC

D: .
V: TRBV9
J: TRBJ1-6
size: .
CDR3: CASRGAGLGNSPLHF
DNA: TGTGCCAGCAGGGGAGCGGGACTTGGCAATTCACCCCTCCACTTT

D: TRBD2
V: TRBV20-1
J: TRBJ2-2
size: .
CDR3: CSARRGSANTGELFF
DNA: TGCAGTGCTAGACGCGGGAGCGCGAACACCGGGGAGCTGTTTTTT

D: TRBD2
V: TRBV7-2
J: TRBJ2-4
size: .
CDR3: CASSSAAGADIQYF
DNA: TGTGCCAGCAGCTCAGCAGCGGGGGCAGACATTCAGTACTTC

D: .
V: TRBV6-1
J: TRBJ2-4
size: .
CDR3: CASLLGVSYNEQYF
DNA: TGTGCCAGCCTCCTTGGGGTCTCCTACAATGAGCAGTACTTC

D: TRBD2
V: TRBV5-5
J: TRBJ2-7
size: few
CDR3: CASSFGLAGGLNYNEQYF
DNA: TGTGCCAGCAGCTTCGGTCTAGCGGGGGGCCTGAACTACAATGAGCAGTACTTC

D: .
V: TRBV7-9
J: TRBJ2-1
size: few
CDR3: CASSLGQGGDYNEQFF
DNA: TGTGCCAGCAGCTTAGGTCAGGGCGGGGACTACAATGAGCAGTTCTTC

D: .
V: TRBV28
J: TRBJ2-3
size: few
CDR3: CASSLFFDTQYF
DNA: TGTGCCAGCAGTTTGTTCTTCGATACGCAGTATTTT

D: TRBD2
V: TRBV20-1
J: TRBJ2-5
size: few
CDR3: CSARARGAQETQYF
DNA: TGCAGTGCCCGAGCGCGGGGGGCCCAAGAGACCCAGTACTTC

D: TRBD2
V: TRBV3-1
J: TRBJ2-5
size: few
CDR3: CASSQAEAGKETQYF
DNA: TGTGCCAGCAGCCAAGCCGAAGCGGGGAAAGAGACCCAGTACTTC

D: .
V: TRBV15
J: TRBJ2-3
size: .
CDR3: CATKNITSTDTQYF
DNA: TGTGCCACCAAGAACATTACTAGCACAGATACGCAGTATTTT

D: TRBD1
V: TRBV5-1
J: TRBJ2-3
size: .
CDR3: CASSRGTGGTDTQYF
DNA: TGCGCCAGCAGCCGAGGGACAGGGGGTACAGATACGCAGTATTTT

D: .
V: TRBV20-1
J: TRBJ1-2
size: many
CDR3: CSASIGISYGYTF
DNA: TGCAGTGCTAGCATCGGGATCAGCTATGGCTACACCTTC

D: TRBD2
V: TRBV5-1
J: TRBJ2-3
size: many
CDR3: CASSLKLAGAPTDTQYF
DNA: TGCGCCAGCAGCTTGAAACTAGCGGGGGCCCCCACAGATACGCAGTATTTT

D: TRBD2
V: TRBV3-1
J: TRBJ2-3
size: few
CDR3: CASSPTSGVSTDTQYF
DNA: TGTGCCAGCAGCCCGACTAGCGGGGTTAGCACAGATACGCAGTATTTT

D: .
V: TRBV7-2
J: TRBJ2-1
size: .
CDR3: CASSPSLSYNEQFF
DNA: TGTGCCAGCAGCCCCTCTTTGTCCTACAATGAGCAGTTCTTC

D: .
V: TRBV7-9
J: TRBJ1-4
size: .
CDR3: CASSLKGSAPEKLFF
DNA: TGTGCCAGCAGCTTAAAGGGGAGCGCCCCTGAAAAACTGTTTTTT

D: .
V: TRBV24-1
J: TRBJ2-1
size: .
CDR3: CATRDPGSTNEQFF
DNA: TGTGCCACCAGGGACCCGGGATCCACTAATGAGCAGTTCTTC

D: TRBD1
V: TRBV20-1
J: TRBJ1-2
size: .
CDR3: CSAQGQGQANYGYTF
DNA: TGCAGTGCACAGGGGCAGGGCCAAGCTAACTATGGCTACACCTTC

D: .
V: TRBV4-1
J: TRBJ1-2
size: many
CDR3: CASSQAVFIQGMEPYGYTF
DNA: TGCGCCAGCAGCCAAGCGGTATTTATACAGGGAATGGAGCCTTATGGCTACACCTTC

D: .
V: TRBV9
J: TRBJ2-1
size: many
CDR3: CASRRTGANIHEQFF
DNA: TGTGCCAGCAGGAGAACGGGGGCAAATATCCATGAGCAGTTCTTC

D: .
V: TRBV19
J: TRBJ2-3
size: .
CDR3: CASSIGSSSTDTQYF
DNA: TGTGCCAGTAGTATCGGGAGTTCAAGCACAGATACGCAGTATTTT

D: .
V: TRBV20-1
J: TRBJ1-4
size: .
CDR3: CSARDPSGVEKLFF
DNA: TGCAGTGCTAGAGACCCTAGCGGGGTGGAAAAACTGTTTTTT

D: .
V: TRBV12-3/TRBV12-4
J: TRBJ2-1
size: few
CDR3: CASSTPRNEQFF
DNA: TGTGCCAGCAGCACCCCACGGAATGAGCAGTTCTTC